The TCR beta chain under discussion was sequenced for a study of T cell repertoires in cytomegalovirus infection. TCRdb used MiXCR to reprocess the reads, holding one entry per CDR3 protein. The repertoire holds 270,000 or so distinct CDR3 sequences, with about a sixth as singletons. CDR3 length equals 12 residues. From germline, CDR1 is SGHVS and CDR2 FQNEAQ. The junction had 6 bases not matched to a gene; V was cut back by 3 bases and J by 11 bases. The TCR originated in a human donor in good health (CMV status not recorded). Some clones in this sample may be carry-over from other donors' samples. The chain carries TRBV7-8 and TRBJ1-1, with TRBD1 matching over 7 bases. Sample: CD8+ T cells from PBMCs. CDR3 sequence (DNA): TGTGCCAGCAGCTTTCGGACAGGAACGGCTTTCTTT. Translated, it gives CASSFRTGTAFF.